The entry below describes one TCR beta chain. Its antigen remains unidentified. The record originates from a study of radiation and T cells in renal cell carcinoma. Whole-study findings and limits: In blood, top tumor clones expanded by 2 weeks, shrinking by 4.

Clones were sequenced by immunoSEQ multiplex PCR, and TCRdb holds only the in-frame ones, with some missing. The sample records 25,000 to 40,000 clones, over 70% being singletons. This sample's time point: blood 4 weeks post-SBRT, at nephrectomy. The sample's treatment: 15 Gy SBRT to primary tumor, nephrectomy 4 weeks later. The CDR3 consists of 13 residues. Germline CDR1 is GTSNPN and CDR2 is SVGIG (reference sequence). V was clipped by 6 bases and J by 7 bases, with 18 bases between them. The rearrangement joins TRBV30 to TRBJ1-2; no firm D call. This clonotype originated in a man aged 60-69 years with renal cell carcinoma. The input for sequencing was blood, taken from a patient whose treatment included radiotherapy and nephrectomy. CDR3 DNA sequence: TGTGCCTGTCGTAAGGGCTCGGCGTTTGGCTACACCTTC. This encodes CACRKGSAFGYTF.